One sample yielded the 29 T cell receptor beta chains listed below, sequenced in a study of blood T cell repertoires in COVID-19. Sequencing used immunoSEQ multiplex PCR; TCRdb keeps in-frame clones, though not all of them. The sample consists of hundreds of thousands of clones, around 80% of them appearing once. The sample consisted of peripheral blood. These receptor sequences come from a woman between 45 and 60 years old with acute or convalescent COVID-19.

This clone was seen just once. This chain joins TRBV28 and TRBJ2-3, with 7 positions matching TRBD2. Germline V gene lookup returns CDR1 MDHEN and CDR2 SYDVKM. The CDR3 runs 14 residues. The V segment lost 5 bases and the J segment 1 base; nucleotides outside the gene matches: 3. CDR3 protein: CASSSGDRTDTQYF. As DNA, the CDR3 is TGTGCCAGCAGTAGCGGGGATCGCACAGATACGCAGTATTTT.

CDR3 nucleotide sequence: TGCGCCAGCTCAGGGACACCCTCCTACGAGCAGTACTTC. Protein product: CASSGTPSYEQYF. The chain recombines TRBV5-1 with TRBJ2-7, with a weak D call TRBD1 (6 bases). Trimming removed 7 bases from V and 0 bases from J, with 11 bases in between. From germline, CDR1 is SGHRS and CDR2 YFSETQ. This CDR3 is 13 amino acids long.

The chain combines TRBV18 with TRBJ2-7; D possibly corresponds to TRBD1 (6 bases). The CDR3 covers 13 residues. CDR1 and CDR2 from the germline V gene are KGHSH and LQKENI. V was pared by 5 bases and J by 4 bases, with 12 bases between. The DNA for the CDR3 is TGTGCCAGCTCATCGGGACAACATTACGAGCAGTACTTC. This codes for CASSSGQHYEQYF.

This chain joins TRBV7-2 and TRBJ2-3; D ambiguous. This CDR3 is built from 15 residues. Germline CDR1 is SGHTA and CDR2 is FQGNSA. V lost 1 base to trimming and J lost 1 base, with 9 bases between them. The CDR3 here is CASSLGALGTDTQYF. In nucleotides, the CDR3 is TGTGCCAGCAGCTTAGGTGCGCTAGGCACAGATACGCAGTATTTT.

This clone turned up a few times. Within the sample, other DNA sequences also encode this same CDR3. V gene TRBV18 combines with J gene TRBJ1-6; 8 nucleotides align to TRBD1. Trimming took 2 bases from V and 9 from J; bases not matched to a gene: 3. Germline CDR1 KGHSH, CDR2 LQKENI. The CDR3 extends over 14 amino acids. The DNA of the CDR3 is TGTGCCAGCTCACCAGGACAGGGTGGTTCACCCCTCCACTTT. It specifies CASSPGQGGSPLHF. The whole variable domain, filled in from reference TRBV18 and TRBJ1-6, reads NAGVMQNPRHLVRRRGQEARLRCSPMKGHSHVYWYRQLPEEGLKFMVYLQKENIIDESGMPKERFSAEFPKEGPSILRIQQVVRGDSAAYFCASSPGQGGSPLHFGNGTRLTVT.

This chain uses TRBV11-3 with TRBJ2-5, with D unresolved. This CDR3 is 13 amino acids long. CDR1 is SGHNT, CDR2 YENEEA, per germline. The ends were cut back, 4 bases at V and 0 bases at J, with 6 bases in the middle. CDR3 loop: CASSSDYQETQYF. CDR3 DNA: TGTGCCAGCAGCTCCGACTACCAAGAGACCCAGTACTTC.

The V and J genes are TRBV25-1 and TRBJ2-1; D not certain. The length of the CDR3 is 12 residues. Germline V gene lookup returns CDR1 MGHDK and CDR2 SYGVNS. Between the trimmed V and J ends, which lost 4 bases and 8 bases, there was a span of 9 bases. CDR3 sequence (DNA): TGTGCCAGCAGTGTTGACGGGTATGAGCAGTTCTTC. Protein: CASSVDGYEQFF.

CDR3 sequence reads: CASSENPGPKNEKLFF. The DNA for the CDR3 is TGTGCCAGCAGCGAGAATCCAGGGCCGAAGAATGAAAAACTGTTTTTT. The J gene is TRBJ1-4, the V gene TRBV9, with D perhaps matching TRBD1 (5 bases). CDR3 length: 16 residues. The germline V gene encodes CDR1 SGDLS and CDR2 YYNGEE. Trimming removed 3 bases at V and 5 bases at J, with 17 bases between.

The J gene is TRBJ1-4, the V gene TRBV7-8; D gene uncertain. CDR3 length: 15 residues. The germline V gene encodes CDR1 SGHVS and CDR2 FQNEAQ. V lost 0 bases and J lost 3, with 8 bases in between. The CDR3 sequence is CASSLASGANEKLFF. The CDR3 bases are TGTGCCAGCAGCTTAGCGAGCGGAGCTAATGAAAAACTGTTTTTT.

The V and J genes are TRBV9 and TRBJ2-7, with TRBD2 as a possible D gene (6 bases). Germline V gene lookup returns CDR1 SGDLS and CDR2 YYNGEE. The CDR3 runs 16 residues. V was clipped by 3 bases and J by 1 base, with 17 bases between them. CDR3 sequence (DNA): TGTGCCAGCAGCGGGGGGGATGGACAAGCTTCCTACGAGCAGTACTTC. It codes for CASSGGDGQASYEQYF.

Comment on this clone: Other DNA sequences from this sample encode an identical CDR3 as well. V gene TRBV19 combines with J gene TRBJ1-1; D gene unclear. The germline V and J ends were trimmed by 3 bases and 0 bases, with 8 bases remaining between them. The CDR3 length is 14 residues. The germline gives CDR1 LNHDA, CDR2 SQIVND (reference sequence). CDR3: CASSIGLMNTEAFF. The CDR3 bases are TGTGCCAGTAGTATCGGTCTAATGAACACTGAAGCTTTCTTT.

The V call is TRBV24-1, the J call TRBJ2-5, with D unresolved. V was pared by 3 bases and J by 5 bases, with 15 bases between. CDR1 and CDR2 (germline): KGHDR, SFDVKD. The CDR3 has 15 amino acids. The CDR3 is CATSDATHSGETQYF. CDR3 bases: TGTGCCACCAGTGATGCGACCCACAGTGGGGAGACCCAGTACTTC.

J is TRBJ2-7 and V is TRBV9; TRBD2 is a possible D gene (5 bases). The CDR3 has 15 residues. Between the trimmed V and J ends, which lost 0 bases and 2 bases, there was a span of 12 bases. The germline V gene has CDR1 SGDLS and CDR2 YYNGEE. CDR3 in amino acids: CASSVASGTAYEQYF. CDR3 nucleotide sequence: TGTGCCAGCAGCGTAGCCAGCGGTACAGCCTACGAGCAGTACTTC.

V usage is TRBV5-1 and J usage is TRBJ1-2; D may be TRBD1 (6 bases). Per germline, CDR1 SGHRS and CDR2 YFSETQ. The V and J ends lost 0 bases and 6 bases respectively, with 9 bases between them. This CDR3 comprises 13 residues. In DNA, the CDR3 is TGCGCCAGCAGCTTGGACAACAGGGATGGCTACACCTTC. This gives the protein CASSLDNRDGYTF.

This chain links TRBV5-1 with TRBJ2-5, with 8 bases fitting TRBD1. CDR1 SGHRS and CDR2 YFSETQ come from the germline V gene. CDR3 length: 17 residues. The V gene end was trimmed by 0 bases and the J gene end by 5 bases; junction bases not matched to a gene: 12. The CDR3 is CASSLGSADRGRETQYF. The CDR3 DNA reads as TGCGCCAGCAGCTTGGGGAGCGCCGACAGGGGAAGGGAGACCCAGTACTTC. Based on the CDR3 plus reference TRBV5-1 and TRBJ2-5, the full variable domain is KAGVTQTPRYLIKTRGQQVTLSCSPISGHRSVSWYQQTPGQGLQFLFEYFSETQRNKGNFPGRFSGRQFSNSRSEMNVSTLELGDSALYLCASSLGSADRGRETQYFGPGTRLLVL.

This clone appeared once. This chain connects TRBV3-1 (or the pseudogene TRBV3-2) to TRBJ2-1; 7 nucleotides match TRBD2. V gave up 3 bases and J gave up 7 bases; unmatched junction bases: 3. The CDR3 is made up of 13 amino acids. Per the germline V gene, CDR1 is LGHDT and CDR2 is YNNKEL (reference sequence). CDR3 DNA: TGTGCCAGCAGCCAGGAGCGGGGAAATGAGCAGTTCTTC. As protein: CASSQERGNEQFF.

The chain has TRBV3-1 (or the pseudogene TRBV3-2) and TRBJ1-1; possible D gene TRBD1, 5 bases. Germline V gives CDR1 LGHDT, CDR2 YNNKEL (reference sequence). The CDR3 extends over 14 amino acids. Trimming left V 4 bases short and J 5 bases short, with 14 bases between. CDR3 residues: CASSPRGGETEAFF. As DNA, the CDR3 is TGTGCCAGCAGCCCGCGGGGCGGTGAGACTGAAGCTTTCTTT.

The chain recombines TRBV4-2 with TRBJ1-4; perhaps TRBD1 as D (5 bases). V shed 3 bases and J shed 4 bases, with 18 bases lying between them. This CDR3 region has 17 residues. Germline V lookup: CDR1 LGHNA, CDR2 YNFKEQ. The CDR3 nucleotides read TGTGCCAGCAGCCAGATCATACCGACAGCCTTTAATGAAAAACTGTTTTTT. It is translated as CASSQIIPTAFNEKLFF.

This clone appeared many times. V is TRBV9 and J is TRBJ1-2, with D perhaps TRBD1 (6 bases). The CDR3 has 14 amino acids. Germline CDR1 SGDLS, CDR2 YYNGEE. V lost 3 bases to trimming and J lost 3 bases, with 12 bases between them. The CDR3 loop is CASSDHRVDYGYTF. DNA for the CDR3: TGTGCCAGCAGCGATCACAGGGTGGACTATGGCTACACCTTC. The full variable domain, completed using reference TRBV9 and TRBJ1-2, is DSGVTQTPKHLITATGQRVTLRCSPRSGDLSVYWYQQSLDQGLQFLIQYYNGEERAKGNILERFSAQQFPDLHSELNLSSLELGDSALYFCASSDHRVDYGYTFGSGTRLTVV.

This clone has only a few counts. The chain uses TRBV19 and TRBJ2-6; 8 bases match TRBD1. Losses at the gene ends were 5 bases for V and 0 bases for J; bases not matched to a gene: 3. Germline loops: CDR1 LNHDA, CDR2 SQIVND (reference sequence). The CDR3 is 16 amino acids. The CDR3 loop is CASSRTGISGANVLTF. Written as DNA, the CDR3 is TGTGCCAGTAGTCGGACAGGGATCTCTGGGGCCAACGTCCTGACTTTC.

This clone showed up just once. The V and J genes are TRBV19 and TRBJ1-1; the match to TRBD1 covers 7 bases. The V segment lost 6 bases and the J segment 4 bases; nucleotides outside the gene matches: 5. In germline, CDR1 is LNHDA, CDR2 SQIVND (reference sequence). The CDR3 contains 13 residues. CDR3 nucleotides: TGTGCCAGTAGATCCGGGACAGTCACTGAAGCTTTCTTT. It translates to CASRSGTVTEAFF. The whole variable domain, filled in from reference TRBV19 and TRBJ1-1, reads DGGITQSPKYLFRKEGQNVTLSCEQNLNHDAMYWYRQDPGQGLRLIYYSQIVNDFQKGDIAEGYSVSREKKESFPLTVTSAQKNPTAFYLCASRSGTVTEAFFGQGTRLTVV.

This chain's CDR3 is CASTLGQGAYEQYF. DNA of the CDR3: TGTGCCAGCACTTTGGGACAGGGAGCCTACGAGCAGTACTTC. The chain employs TRBV6-5 and TRBJ2-7; TRBD1 matches 9 bases. V shed 7 bases and J 2 bases; nucleotides not matched to a gene: 6. The CDR3 has 14 residues. Germline CDR1 reads MNHEY; CDR2 reads SVGAGI.

This chain links TRBV21-1 with TRBJ1-5; the table assigns TRBD1, which was not confirmed against the DNA. TRBV21-1 is deemed a pseudogene. This CDR3 has 20 amino acids. Here the CDR3 DNA reads TGTGCCAGCAGCAAAGAGAGAAGGGACAGCGCGCGATATAGCAATCAGCCCCAGCATTTT. Translation gives CASSKERRDSARYSNQPQHF.

The rearrangement uses TRBV5-1 and TRBJ2-1; TRBD2 is a possible D gene (6 bases). CDR1 and CDR2 from the germline V gene are SGHRS and YFSETQ. The CDR3 has 14 amino acids. V lost 4 bases and J lost 4, with 12 bases in between. The CDR3 sequence: CASSLPAGYNEQFF. CDR3 DNA: TGCGCCAGCAGCCTACCGGCGGGATACAATGAGCAGTTCTTC.

This chain joins TRBV6-5 and TRBJ1-4, with 8 bases that match TRBD1. J lost 8 bases, V lost 1 base, and 6 bases had no gene match. CDR3 length: 15 amino acids. Germline lookup yields CDR1 MNHEY and CDR2 SVGAGI. The CDR3 DNA is TGTGCCAGCAGTTACTTCCAGGGGGCGGGGGAAAAACTGTTTTTT. Translated: CASSYFQGAGEKLFF.

The chain uses TRBV4-1 and TRBJ2-7; 9 bases map to TRBD2. Trimming at V came to 0 bases and at J to 3 bases, leaving 6 bases not matched to a gene. Per the germline V gene, CDR1 is MGHRA and CDR2 is YSYEKL. The CDR3 runs 16 residues. This CDR3 is CASSQDIGLAFYEQYF. The CDR3, as DNA: TGCGCCAGCAGCCAAGATATAGGACTAGCGTTCTACGAGCAGTACTTC.

The chain combines TRBV2 with TRBJ1-1; the D gene is possibly TRBD1 (5 bases). The germline gives CDR1 SNHLY, CDR2 FYNNEI. The V end was cut by 2 bases, the J end by 1 base, with 11 bases between. CDR3 length: 15 amino acids. The CDR3 sequence: CASSERTLRNTEAFF. CDR3 nucleotide sequence: TGTGCCAGCAGTGAAAGGACACTTCGGAACACTGAAGCTTTCTTT.

The rearrangement uses TRBV7-3 and TRBJ2-1, with 7 bases that match TRBD1. There are 13 residues in the CDR3. Germline values: CDR1 SGHTA, CDR2 FQGTGA. J was trimmed by 6 bases and V by 5 bases; bases with no gene match: 4. CDR3 coding DNA: TGTGCCAGCAGCATCGGACAGGTCAATGAGCAGTTCTTC. This sequence encodes CASSIGQVNEQFF.

V usage is TRBV28 and J usage is TRBJ1-4, with D possibly matching TRBD1 (5 bases). V was pared by 2 bases and J by 8 bases, with 12 bases between. In germline, CDR1 is MDHEN, CDR2 SYDVKM. The CDR3 totals 14 residues. CDR3 DNA sequence: TGTGCCAGCAGTTTAGACAGAGATCGCGAAAAACTGTTTTTT. It yields the protein CASSLDRDREKLFF.